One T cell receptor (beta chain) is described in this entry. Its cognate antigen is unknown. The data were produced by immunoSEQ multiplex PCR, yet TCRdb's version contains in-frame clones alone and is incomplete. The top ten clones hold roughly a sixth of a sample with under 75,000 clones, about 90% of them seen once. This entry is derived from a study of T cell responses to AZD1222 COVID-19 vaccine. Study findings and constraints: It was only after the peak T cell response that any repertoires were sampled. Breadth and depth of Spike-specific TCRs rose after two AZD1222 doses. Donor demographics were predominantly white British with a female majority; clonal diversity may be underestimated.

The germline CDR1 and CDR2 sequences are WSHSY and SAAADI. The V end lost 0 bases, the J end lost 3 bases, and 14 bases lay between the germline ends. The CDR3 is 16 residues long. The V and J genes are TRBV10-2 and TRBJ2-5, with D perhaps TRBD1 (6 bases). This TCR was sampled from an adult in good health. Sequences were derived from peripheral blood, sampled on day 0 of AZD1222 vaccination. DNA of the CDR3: TGCGCCAGCAGTGAGTCGGGGGCCACGGTCAAAGAGACCCAGTACTTC. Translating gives CASSESGATVKETQYF.